Shown below are 2 T cell receptor beta chains from a single sample sequenced in a study of T cells in women clearing cervical HPV infection. Sequencing used immunoSEQ multiplex PCR; TCRdb keeps in-frame clones, though not all of them. The sample holds roughly 38,000 clones. The specimen was blood buffy coat. The source is a woman between 18 and 70 years old with a cervical HPV16 infection that either progressed to CIN3+ or cleared (not recorded which).

Regarding this clone: The missing CDR3 end, 3 residues past where the read stops, is filled in from the germline J gene. This rearrangement joins TRBV19 to TRBJ2-4, with D unresolved. Germline CDR1 reads LNHDA; CDR2 reads SQIVND (reference sequence). This CDR3 has 14 amino acids. The CDR3 DNA, read in part, is TGTGCCAGTAGTCCGTCACCAGGAGCCTATGGT. Translation: CASSPSPGAYG. The entire CDR3 reads CASSPSPGAYGQYF.

As to this clone: Read coverage stops 3 residues before the CDR3 terminus; the germline J gene supplies the remainder. This chain links TRBV7-9 with TRBJ1-2; TRBD1 aligns across 9 bases. The CDR3 contains 15 residues. The V gene's germline CDR1 is SEHNR and CDR2 FQNEAQ (reference sequence). CDR3 DNA (partial): TGTGCCAGCAGCTCCGGGACAGGGCGCTCCTACGAC. Protein: CASSSGTGRSYD. The whole CDR3 region reads CASSSGTGRSYDYTF.